These 10 T cell receptor beta chains were all obtained from the same sample, sequenced in a study of cytomegalovirus exposure and HLA in healthy donors. The study ran its PCR with 60 Vbeta and 13 Jbeta primers. Generated by immunoSEQ multiplex PCR, the TCRdb table keeps only in-frame clones and is missing some. The table includes about 84,000 clones, 55% to 70% detected once. The sample was PBMCs. These receptors were taken from a woman aged 40 to 50 in good health and CMV-seropositive.

The rearrangement joins TRBV5-6 to TRBJ1-6; 10 bases agree with TRBD1. Looked up from germline, CDR1 is SGHDT and CDR2 is YYEEEE. The CDR3 totals 14 residues. The trim removed 0 bases at V and 13 bases at J, leaving 4 bases unmatched. The CDR3 bases are TGTGCCAGCAGCTTGGGGACAGGGGGTTTGCCCCTCCACTTT. This codes for CASSLGTGGLPLHF.

This clone came up a few times. V is TRBV13 and J is TRBJ1-3, with D unclear. V was trimmed by 5 bases and J by 2 bases, leaving 4 bases between them. The CDR3 spans 12 residues. Germline V gene data show CDR1 as PRHDT and CDR2 as FYEKMQ (reference sequence). CDR3 protein: CASSLTGNTIYF. The DNA for the CDR3 is TGTGCCAGCAGCCTAACTGGAAACACCATATATTTT.

This clone was seen only once. The gene calls are TRBV28 and TRBJ1-1, with 7 bases identical to TRBD1. Germline lookup yields CDR1 MDHEN and CDR2 SYDVKM. V lost 8 bases to trimming and J lost 0 bases; unmatched junction nucleotides: 9. The CDR3 is 15 residues long. CDR3 loop: CASQTGHWMNTEAFF. The DNA for the CDR3 is TGTGCCAGCCAGACAGGGCATTGGATGAACACTGAAGCTTTCTTT.

The CDR3 loop is CSGGGDDYGYTF. CDR3 sequence (DNA): TGCAGCGGTGGCGGGGATGACTATGGCTACACCTTC. The chain uses TRBV29-1 and TRBJ1-2; D is unclear. Germline V gene data show CDR1 as SQVTM and CDR2 as ANQGSEA. The germline V and J ends were trimmed by 7 bases and 3 bases, with 12 bases remaining between them. This CDR3 has 12 residues.

The V gene is TRBV7-2, the J gene TRBJ1-5; D ambiguous. The CDR3 contains 13 residues. Germline V gene data show CDR1 as SGHTA and CDR2 as FQGNSA. V was shortened by 4 bases and J by 1 base, with 5 bases between the two germline ends. The chain's CDR3 is CASSSQSNQPQHF. CDR3 bases: TGTGCCAGCAGCTCCCAGAGCAATCAGCCCCAGCATTTT.

The chain uses TRBV11-3 and TRBJ2-1; TRBD2 matches 15 bases. Germline V gene lookup returns CDR1 SGHNT and CDR2 YENEEA. The CDR3 has 18 amino acids. With V trimmed by 4 bases and J by 1 base, 5 bases remained unmatched. CDR3 residues: CASSSGLAGGVSYNEQFF. Here the CDR3 DNA reads TGTGCCAGCAGCTCAGGACTAGCGGGAGGGGTTTCCTACAATGAGCAGTTCTTC. The full variable domain, its missing parts supplied by reference TRBV11-3 and TRBJ2-1, is EAGVVQSPRYKIIEKKQPVAFWCNPISGHNTLYWYLQNLGQGPELLIRYENEEAVDDSQLPKDRFSAERLKGVDSTLKIQPAELGDSAVYLCASSSGLAGGVSYNEQFFGPGTRLTVL.

This rearrangement joins TRBV5-4 to TRBJ2-3; D may be TRBD2 (5 bases). Germline CDR1 SGHNT, CDR2 YYREEE (reference sequence). This CDR3 is built from 13 residues. V lost 4 bases and J lost 0, with 6 bases in between. Here the CDR3 reads CASSRGSTDTQYF. The DNA of the CDR3 is TGTGCCAGCAGCCGGGGAAGCACAGATACGCAGTATTTT. Based on the CDR3 plus reference TRBV5-4 and TRBJ2-3, the full variable domain is ETGVTQSPTHLIKTRGQQVTLRCSSQSGHNTVSWYQQALGQGPQFIFQYYREEENGRGNFPPRFSGLQFPNYSSELNVNALELDDSALYLCASSRGSTDTQYFGPGTRLTVL.

The chain combines TRBV28 with TRBJ1-5; D is perhaps TRBD1 (5 bases). Trimming shortened V by 4 bases and J by 5 bases, and 9 bases separated the two germline ends. Germline V gene data show CDR1 as MDHEN and CDR2 as SYDVKM. The CDR3 covers 13 residues. The CDR3 reads CASSSGMHQPQHF. Here the CDR3 DNA reads TGTGCCAGCAGTTCAGGGATGCATCAGCCCCAGCATTTT.

The gene calls are TRBV9 and TRBJ2-1; 10 bases fit TRBD2. Germline assignment: CDR1 SGDLS and CDR2 YYNGEE. The CDR3 has 15 amino acids. With V trimmed by 3 bases and J by 3 bases, 3 bases remained unmatched. The CDR3 DNA reads as TGTGCCAGCAGCGAAGGGACTAGCGACTACAATGAGCAGTTCTTC. The encoded protein is CASSEGTSDYNEQFF.

V usage is TRBV5-1 and J usage is TRBJ2-7; 8 bases match TRBD2. J gave up 6 bases and V 2 bases, and 10 bases lay outside the gene matches. Germline assignment: CDR1 SGHRS and CDR2 YFSETQ. The CDR3 sequence is 15 residues long. CDR3 nucleotide sequence: TGCGCCAGCAGCTTTTCCCGGGGGGGGCTAGGCGAGCAGTACTTC. It codes for CASSFSRGGLGEQYF.